This TCR beta chain was retrieved from a study of cytomegalovirus exposure and HLA in healthy donors listed by TCRdb under 2017. For context, the study as a whole: An earlier analysis of several hundred of the donors reported 276 Gb of sequence data and 117 million unique TCR beta sequences obtained from roughly 180 million T cells. Roughly 5 DR-DQ haplotypes were handled as single units for association and clustering because linkage in the cohort was strong. An earlier analysis of more than 450 of the donors used high-throughput TCR beta sequencing to judge whether each TCR beta V gene segment behaved as functional or pseudogenic. The study aimed to test whether signatures of past pathogen exposure could be identified by cataloging public T cell receptors. An early release that covered fewer than 750 HLA-typed donors contained 250 to 350 gigabases of sequencing data and about 84 million unique TCR sequences. The number of donors typed differed by locus, with roughly 629-640 for A, B, C, DRB1 and DQB1, roughly 520 for DQA1, 600 to 610 for DPA1, and under 490 for DPB1. To predict cytomegalovirus infection status, the study combined high-throughput TCR immunosequencing, statistical association of individual TCRs with disease status, and machine learning. A later analysis re-analyzed previously published TCR beta repertoires from about 600 donors and added high-resolution HLA genotyping to study TCR occurrence patterns. Among 398 genotyped donors of the cohort, an average of around 250,000 unique TCR beta nucleotide sequences was sequenced per donor, of which roughly 17% were non-productive. A later genetic analysis used genome-wide SNP genotypes for about 60% of the roughly 700 donors, treating that subset as a discovery cohort. The study profiled the T cell repertoires of some 610 subjects by immunosequencing and related them to cytomegalovirus serostatus. Class I and class II HLA loci were covered by the typing at four-digit resolution. The later analysis used no new phenotypic data to find candidate immune exposures, relying instead on TCR beta sequences and their occurrence across donors. All discovery cohort repertoires had been generated on a single sequencing platform. Among the approximately 420 genotyped donors, around 81% belonged to the genetic ancestry cluster associated with self-reported Caucasian donors. In addition to the first cohort of roughly 700 subjects, a separate validation cohort of approximately 110 different subjects was used. Donor age, sex, ethnicity and CMV serostatus were collected together with the repertoire data. Beyond this particular receptor, the publication reports: In a later analysis, several top co-occurrence clusters were reported to appear linked to parvovirus B19, influenza, CMV and Epstein-Barr virus. When HLA alleles, especially DR and DQ, strongly co-occurred, TCR associations were difficult to assign to individual alleles. The authors suggested that the approach could potentially be generalized to other disease states and immunological phenotypes. Immune exposure information for the cohort was limited to CMV serostatus. Presence/absence analyses assumed roughly uniform sequencing depth across donors, an assumption that may not hold. A later genetic analysis associated a missense DCLRE1C variant with V-gene and J-gene trimming of TCR beta chains, and an independent cohort replicated the association. In a later analysis, the rate of TCR association differed among HLA loci, with DRB1 alleles having the most associated TCRs and HLA-C alleles having the fewest. Most TCR sequences were seen in very few donors, while some public TCRs were found in many individuals. A cluster of highly shared sequence variants was judged likely to represent a technical artifact of the sequencing pipeline. A later genetic analysis reported fewer N-insertions in productive TCRs among donors in an Asian-associated ancestry cluster than the approximately 700-donor mean. The study gave a list of over 150 TCR beta chains associated with cytomegalovirus. In vitro tests confirmed that three of the cytomegalovirus-associated TCR beta chains recognize cytomegalovirus antigens. In an earlier analysis of some 500 of the donors, most TCR beta V segments appeared in productive rearrangements about 87% or about 30% of the time, broadly matching IMGT annotations. In this cohort, only TCR beta chains were sequenced, and detectable features were limited by the absence of alpha or paired-chain data. A further reported finding was that TCR beta sequences accurately predicted the HLA-A and HLA-B alleles for most subjects in the first cohort. Because counts were too low, approximately 18 rarely observed V segments, including chromosome 9 orphons, were excluded from the earlier analysis of 587 of the donors. In both the original and validation cohorts, the classifier was reported to diagnose cytomegalovirus status with high specificity and sensitivity. Correlated functional status among segregating V segments might reflect linkage disequilibrium, but an unknown experimental factor could not be ruled out. According to a later analysis, most CMV-associated TCR beta chains appeared to be HLA-restricted, and the HLA associations seemed to be driven largely by CMV exposure. Because HLA typing was missing for some donors at each locus, association tests included only the typed subset. A later analysis found that HLA-associated TCR beta chains were more clonally expanded and had lower generation probabilities than equally common non-associated chains. At a false discovery rate of 0.05, a later analysis linked fewer than 20,000 TCR beta sequences to specific HLA alleles.

On this clone itself: No cognate antigen has been identified for it. No much larger clone is present one base from it, and per-base qualities are unavailable.

The cohort comprised approximately 700 healthy bone marrow donors. At the time of sampling, every cohort member was nominally healthy, though immune exposures that went unrecorded were likely present. The donor tested CMV seronegative, placing the donor among the roughly 350 seronegative members of the cohort. A peripheral blood sample was provided by each donor, and peripheral blood mononuclear cells were used for TCR beta sequencing. Genomic DNA extraction from the blood cell samples was performed with the Qiagen DNeasy Blood Extraction Kit. Libraries were constructed by the immunoSEQ multiplex PCR assay. For the multiplex PCR, a mixture combining 60 forward primers for TCR Vbeta segments and 13 reverse primers for TCR Jbeta segments was used. A multiplex PCR assay on genomic DNA amplified the CDR3 region of rearranged TCR beta genes. The amplified TCR beta libraries were sequenced on the Illumina HiSeq System as 87-base-pair reads. The paper's processing steps were these. A later analysis counted 65 million to 90 million unique TCR beta chains across the 500 to 850 repertoires, and some 11 million of these chains were shared by at least two donors. To remove PCR and sequencing errors, raw reads were error-corrected and collapsed into unique sequences using a nearest-neighbor algorithm that merged closely related sequences. V, D and J gene segments were assigned by aligning CDR3 sequences to IMGT reference sequences. For a sequence to be retained, a match of at least six nucleotides was required to both a V gene segment and a J gene segment. Rearrangements were classified as productive when the CDR3 lacked stop codons and remained in frame with V and J, and all other rearrangements were classified as non-productive. Following IMGT convention, CDR3 was defined as the stretch from the second conserved V-encoded cysteine to the conserved J-encoded phenylalanine. The earlier analysis of some 540 of the donors excluded any sequence lacking an unambiguous match to a single V gene segment. An earlier analysis of about 600 of the donors called V segments functional above 56.7% productive rearrangements and segregating when the between-donor standard deviation exceeded 5%. A statistical classification framework was built to diagnose cytomegalovirus status from the catalog of TCR beta chain sequences. In a later analysis, V and J genes were assigned by comparing TCR nucleotide sequences against IMGT/GENE-DB human TR gene sequences. A later analysis assigned CDR3 sequences and most-parsimonious VDJ recombination scenarios with the TCRdist pipeline. In a later analysis, each TCR beta chain was defined by its CDR3 amino acid sequence together with its V-gene family, and reads without a unique V-gene family were excluded. As a way to deal with suspected cross-contamination and a sequencing artifact, a later analysis dropped under 600 nucleotide sequences that were highly shared and had low generation probability. A later analysis calculated a clonal expansion index for each public chain from normalized within-repertoire ranks of inferred template counts. In a later analysis, generation probabilities were computed with a VDJ recombination model fitted to out-of-frame rearrangements, and the resulting probabilities were checked against IGoR. A later analysis scored TCR-TCR, TCR-HLA and TCR-CMV co-occurrence with hypergeometric tests, applying a repertoire-size bias correction to TCR pairs. False discovery rates were estimated in a later analysis by permuting HLA or CMV assignments 20 times. In a later analysis, co-occurring TCRs were grouped with DBSCAN, and TCRdist sequence similarity was added when clustering was performed within HLA-allele-positive subsets. For co-occurrence clustering, repertoires with fewer than 30,000 or more than 120,000 public chains were excluded, along with five or six repertoires with anomalous nucleotide sharing. In its TCRdb copy, this immuneACCESS table keeps in-frame sequences only and misses some clones. Where compared with another copy, unresolved V genes explain less than half of these, and the others have no known cause. That table supplies the V and J calls and clone size; D and trimming were determined from the DNA. The table for this sample lists 100,000 or so clones; around 70% of them were counted only once. Roughly 1.3% of the sample comes from the top ten.

This TCR came from a man between 40 and 49 years old in good health and CMV-seronegative. The specimen was PBMCs.

The DNA sequence follows: TGTGCCAGCAGAACCCCAGGGACCTACGAGCAGTACTTC. Translated, it gives CASRTPGTYEQYF. The rearrangement combines TRBV6-6 with TRBJ2-7; perhaps TRBD1 is the D gene, with 5 bases matching. Taken from the germline V gene (reference sequence), the CDR1 and CDR2 loops are MNHNY and SVGAGI. Counted from cysteine to phenylalanine, this CDR3 has 13 amino acids. The entry retains the CDR3 DNA only, 39 bases that are in frame from base 1. V is shortened by 6 bases, J by 2 bases, and the region joining them spans 11 bases.